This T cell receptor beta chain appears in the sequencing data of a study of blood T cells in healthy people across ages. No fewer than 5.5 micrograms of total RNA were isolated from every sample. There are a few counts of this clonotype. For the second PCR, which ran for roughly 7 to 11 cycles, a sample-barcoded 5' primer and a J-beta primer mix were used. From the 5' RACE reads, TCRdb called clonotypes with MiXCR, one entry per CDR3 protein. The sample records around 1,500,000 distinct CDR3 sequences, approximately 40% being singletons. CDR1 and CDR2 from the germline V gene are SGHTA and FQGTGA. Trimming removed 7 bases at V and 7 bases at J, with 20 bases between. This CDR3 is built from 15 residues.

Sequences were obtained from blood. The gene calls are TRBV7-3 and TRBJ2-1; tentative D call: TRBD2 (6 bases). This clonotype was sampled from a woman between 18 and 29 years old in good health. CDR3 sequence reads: CASTLSGVGFNEQFF. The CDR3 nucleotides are TGTGCCAGCACCCTTTCGGGGGTAGGCTTTAATGAGCAGTTCTTC.